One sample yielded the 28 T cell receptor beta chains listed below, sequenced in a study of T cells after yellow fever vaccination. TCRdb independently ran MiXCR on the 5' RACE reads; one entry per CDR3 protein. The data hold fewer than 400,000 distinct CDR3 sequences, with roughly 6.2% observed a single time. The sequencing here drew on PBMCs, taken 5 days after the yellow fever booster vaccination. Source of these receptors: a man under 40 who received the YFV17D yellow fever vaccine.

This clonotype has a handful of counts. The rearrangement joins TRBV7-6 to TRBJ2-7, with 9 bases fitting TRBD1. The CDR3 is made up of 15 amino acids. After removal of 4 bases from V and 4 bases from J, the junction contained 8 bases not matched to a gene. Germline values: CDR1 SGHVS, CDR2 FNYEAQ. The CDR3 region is CASSSQSGQGYEQYF. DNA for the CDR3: TGTGCCAGCAGCTCCCAGTCGGGACAGGGTTACGAGCAGTACTTC.

CDR3 protein: CASSYSAGEISYEQYF. CDR3 bases: TGTGCCAGCAGTTACTCGGCAGGAGAAATCTCCTACGAGCAGTACTTC. This rearrangement joins TRBV6-5 to TRBJ2-7; D is unresolved. With 0 bases removed from V and 0 bases from J, the gap between germline ends came to 12 bases. Germline CDR1 MNHEY, CDR2 SVGAGI. The CDR3 has 16 residues.

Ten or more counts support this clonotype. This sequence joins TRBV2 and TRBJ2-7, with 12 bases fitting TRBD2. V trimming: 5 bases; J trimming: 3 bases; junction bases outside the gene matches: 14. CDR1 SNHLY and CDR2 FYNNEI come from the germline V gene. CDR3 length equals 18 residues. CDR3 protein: CASSTTRLAGVGLYEQYF. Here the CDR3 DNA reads TGTGCCAGCAGTACAACTAGACTAGCGGGAGTTGGCCTCTACGAGCAGTACTTC.

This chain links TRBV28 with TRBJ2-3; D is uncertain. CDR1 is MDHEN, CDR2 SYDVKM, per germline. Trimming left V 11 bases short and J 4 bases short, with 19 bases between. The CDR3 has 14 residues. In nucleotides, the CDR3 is TGTGCCGGAGAGAAAACGAGGTCACCAGATACGCAGTATTTT. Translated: CAGEKTRSPDTQYF.

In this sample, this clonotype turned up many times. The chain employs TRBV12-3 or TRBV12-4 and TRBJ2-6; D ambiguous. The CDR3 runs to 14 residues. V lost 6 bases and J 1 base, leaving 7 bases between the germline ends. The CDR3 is CASRSRSGANVLTF. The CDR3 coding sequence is TGTGCCAGCAGGAGTCGATCTGGGGCCAACGTCCTGACTTTC.

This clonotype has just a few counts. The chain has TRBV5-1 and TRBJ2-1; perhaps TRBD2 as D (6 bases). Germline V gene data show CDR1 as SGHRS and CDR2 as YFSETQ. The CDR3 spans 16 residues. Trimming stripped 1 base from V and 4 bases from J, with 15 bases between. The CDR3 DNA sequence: TGCGCCAGCAGCTTGTCGGCTAGCGAAGCTTACAATGAGCAGTTCTTC. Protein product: CASSLSASEAYNEQFF.

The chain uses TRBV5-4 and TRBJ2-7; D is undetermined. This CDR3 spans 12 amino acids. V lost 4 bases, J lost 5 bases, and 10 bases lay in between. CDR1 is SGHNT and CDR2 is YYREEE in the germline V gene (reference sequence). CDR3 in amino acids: CASSPHTNEQYF. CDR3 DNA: TGTGCCAGCAGCCCCCACACGAACGAGCAGTACTTC.

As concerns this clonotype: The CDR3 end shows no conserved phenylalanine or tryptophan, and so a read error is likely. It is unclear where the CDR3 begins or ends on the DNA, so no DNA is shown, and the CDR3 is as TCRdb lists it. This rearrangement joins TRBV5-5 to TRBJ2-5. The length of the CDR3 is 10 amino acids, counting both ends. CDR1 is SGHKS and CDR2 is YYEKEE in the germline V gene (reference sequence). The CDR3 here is CARSLIRVLL.

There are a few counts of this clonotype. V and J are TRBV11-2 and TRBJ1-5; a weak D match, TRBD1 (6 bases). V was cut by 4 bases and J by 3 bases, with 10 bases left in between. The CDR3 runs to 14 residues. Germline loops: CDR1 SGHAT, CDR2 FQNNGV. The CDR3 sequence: CASSSGQFNQPQHF. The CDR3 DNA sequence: TGTGCCAGCAGCTCCGGACAGTTCAATCAGCCCCAGCATTTT.

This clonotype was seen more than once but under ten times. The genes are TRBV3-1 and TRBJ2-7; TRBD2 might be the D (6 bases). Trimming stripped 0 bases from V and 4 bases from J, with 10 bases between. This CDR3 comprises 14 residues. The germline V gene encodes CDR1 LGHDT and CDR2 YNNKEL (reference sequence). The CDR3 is CASSQDAGSYEQYF. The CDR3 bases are TGTGCCAGCAGCCAAGATGCGGGGTCTTACGAGCAGTACTTC.

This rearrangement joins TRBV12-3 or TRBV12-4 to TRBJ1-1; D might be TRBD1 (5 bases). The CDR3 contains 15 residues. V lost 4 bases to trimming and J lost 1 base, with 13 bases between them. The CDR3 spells CASSSYRQPNTEAFF. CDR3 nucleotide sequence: TGTGCCAGCAGTTCATATCGACAGCCGAACACTGAAGCTTTCTTT.

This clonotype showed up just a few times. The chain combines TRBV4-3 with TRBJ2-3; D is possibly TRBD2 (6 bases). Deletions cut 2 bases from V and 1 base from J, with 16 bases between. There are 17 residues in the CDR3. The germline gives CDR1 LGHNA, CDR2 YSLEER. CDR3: CASSQSWRRDGTDTQYF. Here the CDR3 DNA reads TGCGCCAGCAGCCAATCCTGGCGGAGGGACGGCACAGATACGCAGTATTTT.

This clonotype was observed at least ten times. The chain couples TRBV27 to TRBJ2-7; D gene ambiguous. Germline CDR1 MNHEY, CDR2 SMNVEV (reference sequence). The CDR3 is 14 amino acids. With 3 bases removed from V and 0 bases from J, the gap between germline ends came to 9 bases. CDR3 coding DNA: TGTGCCAGCAGTTTGCAACCGGACTCCTACGAGCAGTACTTC. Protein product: CASSLQPDSYEQYF.

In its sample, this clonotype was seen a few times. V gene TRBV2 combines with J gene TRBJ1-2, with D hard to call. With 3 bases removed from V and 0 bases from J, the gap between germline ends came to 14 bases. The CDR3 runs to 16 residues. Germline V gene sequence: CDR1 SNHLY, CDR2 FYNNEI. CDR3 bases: TGTGCCAGCAGTGAGGGCAGAGGCTCGGCTAACTATGGCTACACCTTC. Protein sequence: CASSEGRGSANYGYTF.

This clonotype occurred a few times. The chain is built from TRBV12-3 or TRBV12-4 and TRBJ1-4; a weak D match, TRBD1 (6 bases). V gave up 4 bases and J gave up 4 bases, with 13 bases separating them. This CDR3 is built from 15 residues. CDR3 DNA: TGTGCCAGCAGTTCACCAGGGGTTGGTAATGAAAAACTGTTTTTT. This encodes CASSSPGVGNEKLFF.

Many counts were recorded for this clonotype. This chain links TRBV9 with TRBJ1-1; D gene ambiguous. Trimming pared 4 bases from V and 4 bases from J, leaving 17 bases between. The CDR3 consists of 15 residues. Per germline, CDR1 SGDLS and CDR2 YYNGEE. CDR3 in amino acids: CASSTDPKSGTEAFF. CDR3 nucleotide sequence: TGTGCCAGCAGCACTGACCCGAAATCTGGCACTGAAGCTTTCTTT.

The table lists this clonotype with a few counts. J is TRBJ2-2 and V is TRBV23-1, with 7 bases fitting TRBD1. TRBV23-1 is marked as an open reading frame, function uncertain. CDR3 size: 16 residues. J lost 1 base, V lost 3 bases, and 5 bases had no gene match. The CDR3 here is CASSHQGDRNTGELFF. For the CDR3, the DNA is TGCGCCAGCAGTCACCAGGGGGATAGGAACACCGGGGAGCTGTTTTTT.

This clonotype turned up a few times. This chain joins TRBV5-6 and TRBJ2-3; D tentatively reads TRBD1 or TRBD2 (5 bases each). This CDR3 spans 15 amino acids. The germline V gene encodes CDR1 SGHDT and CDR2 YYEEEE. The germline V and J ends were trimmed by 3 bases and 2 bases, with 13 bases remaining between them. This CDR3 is CASSSTGRPTDTQYF. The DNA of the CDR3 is TGTGCCAGCAGCTCTACGGGACGGCCCACAGATACGCAGTATTTT.

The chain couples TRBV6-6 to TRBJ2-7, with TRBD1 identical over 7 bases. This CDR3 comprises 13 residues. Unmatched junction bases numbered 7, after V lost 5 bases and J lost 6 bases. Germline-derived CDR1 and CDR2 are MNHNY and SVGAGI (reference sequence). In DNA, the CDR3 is TGTGCCAGCAGTGCGAAACAGGGGTCCGAGCAGTACTTC. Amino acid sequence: CASSAKQGSEQYF.

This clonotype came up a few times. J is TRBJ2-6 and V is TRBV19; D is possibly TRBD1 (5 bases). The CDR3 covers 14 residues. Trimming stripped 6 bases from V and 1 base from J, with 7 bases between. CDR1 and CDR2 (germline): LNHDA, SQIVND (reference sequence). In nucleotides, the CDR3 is TGTGCCAGTAGGCACAGGTCTGGGGCCAACGTCCTGACTTTC. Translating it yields CASRHRSGANVLTF.

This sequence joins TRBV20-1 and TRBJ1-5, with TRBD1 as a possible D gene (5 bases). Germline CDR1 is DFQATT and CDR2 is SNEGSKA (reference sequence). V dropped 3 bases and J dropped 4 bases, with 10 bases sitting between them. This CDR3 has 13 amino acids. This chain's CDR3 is CSASPGKNQPQHF. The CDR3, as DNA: TGCAGTGCTAGCCCAGGGAAGAATCAGCCCCAGCATTTT.

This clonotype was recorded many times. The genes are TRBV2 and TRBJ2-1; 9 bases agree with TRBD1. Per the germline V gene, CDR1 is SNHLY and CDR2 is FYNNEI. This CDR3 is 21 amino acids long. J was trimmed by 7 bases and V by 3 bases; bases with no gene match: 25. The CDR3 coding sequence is TGTGCCAGCAGTGAGCCCCGAACAACAGGGGGCCGAACTAGCTACGTTAATGAGCAGTTCTTC. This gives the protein CASSEPRTTGGRTSYVNEQFF.

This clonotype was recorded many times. CDR3 loop: CASSSSGRGTSANYGYTF. The CDR3 nucleotides are TGTGCCAGTAGTTCCTCGGGGAGGGGGACCTCGGCTAACTATGGCTACACCTTC. The chain uses TRBV19 and TRBJ1-2; D may be TRBD1 (6 bases). Trimming cost V 5 bases and J 0 bases, with 22 bases left between them. Looked up from germline, CDR1 is LNHDA and CDR2 is SQIVND (reference sequence). The CDR3 has 18 amino acids.

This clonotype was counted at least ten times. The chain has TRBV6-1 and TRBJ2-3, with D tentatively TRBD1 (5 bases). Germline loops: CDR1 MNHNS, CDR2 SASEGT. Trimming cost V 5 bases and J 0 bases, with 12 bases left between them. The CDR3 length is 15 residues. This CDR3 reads CASSPQGGSTDTQYF. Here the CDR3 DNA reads TGTGCCAGCAGTCCCCAGGGCGGTAGCACAGATACGCAGTATTTT.

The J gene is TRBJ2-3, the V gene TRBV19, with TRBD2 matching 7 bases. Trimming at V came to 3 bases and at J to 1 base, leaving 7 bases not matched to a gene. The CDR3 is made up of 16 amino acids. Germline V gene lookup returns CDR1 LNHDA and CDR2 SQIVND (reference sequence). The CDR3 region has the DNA TGTGCCAGTAGTATTTTTCCGCTAGCGGGCACAGATACGCAGTATTTT. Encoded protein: CASSIFPLAGTDTQYF.

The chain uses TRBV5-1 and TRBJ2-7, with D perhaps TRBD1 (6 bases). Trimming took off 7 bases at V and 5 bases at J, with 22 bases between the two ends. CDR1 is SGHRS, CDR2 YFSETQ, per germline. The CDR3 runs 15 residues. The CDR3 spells CASGSTLQGWNEQYF. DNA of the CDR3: TGCGCCAGCGGCTCCACCTTACAGGGCTGGAACGAGCAGTACTTC.

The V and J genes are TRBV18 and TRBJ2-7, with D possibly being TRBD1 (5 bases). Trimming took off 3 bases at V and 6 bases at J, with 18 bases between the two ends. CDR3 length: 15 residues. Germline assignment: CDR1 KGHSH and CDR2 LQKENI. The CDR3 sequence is CASSPTEGVEPEQYF. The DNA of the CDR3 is TGTGCCAGCTCACCCACGGAAGGGGTCGAGCCCGAGCAGTACTTC.

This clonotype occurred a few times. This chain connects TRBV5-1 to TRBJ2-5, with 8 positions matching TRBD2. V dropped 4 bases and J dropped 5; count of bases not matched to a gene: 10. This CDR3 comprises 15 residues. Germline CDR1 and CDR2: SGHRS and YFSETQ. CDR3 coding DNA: TGCGCCAGCAGCCCCGGGACTAGAGTGGGGGAGACCCAGTACTTC. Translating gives CASSPGTRVGETQYF. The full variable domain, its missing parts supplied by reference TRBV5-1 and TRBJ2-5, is KAGVTQTPRYLIKTRGQQVTLSCSPISGHRSVSWYQQTPGQGLQFLFEYFSETQRNKGNFPGRFSGRQFSNSRSEMNVSTLELGDSALYLCASSPGTRVGETQYFGPGTRLLVL.